This is a list of T cell receptor beta chains from one sample in a study of OX40 agonist ivuxolimab in advanced cancers. Sequencing used immunoSEQ multiplex PCR; TCRdb keeps in-frame clones, though not all of them. The profile shows about 110,000 clones, about nine tenths of them singletons. Sequences were derived from CD4+ or CD8+ T cells sorted from blood, sampled in a trial of the OX40 agonist ivuxolimab. These receptors came from an adult with an advanced solid tumor such as melanoma, head and neck, liver or kidney cancer. Each CDR3 is given with its conserved first and last residue. The D gene is left open where the match is weak. Rows give clone size only sometimes, using once, few, many, or a class for an expanded clone.

TRBJ1-5	TRBV28	.	.	CASGRVGNQPQHF	TGTGCCAGCGGTAGGGTAGGGAATCAGCCCCAGCATTTT
TRBJ2-7	TRBV6-5	.	.	CASSLGAVYEQYF	TGTGCCAGCAGTTTGGGGGCGGTCTACGAGCAGTACTTC
TRBJ1-5	TRBV28	few	TRBD1	CASSPSLQGWQPQHF	TGTGCCAGCAGTCCGAGTCTACAGGGGTGGCAGCCCCAGCATTTT
TRBJ1-6	TRBV7-2	.	.	CASSSDRSSYNSPLHF	TGTGCCAGCAGCTCCGATAGAAGTTCTTATAATTCACCCCTCCACTTT
TRBJ2-7	TRBV9	.	TRBD2	CASSRTSGAYYEQYF	TGTGCCAGCAGCCGGACTAGCGGGGCCTACTACGAGCAGTACTTC
TRBJ2-3	TRBV7-3	.	TRBD1	CASSYTGGALYF	TGTGCCAGCAGCTATACAGGGGGCGCTTTGTATTTT
TRBJ1-6	TRBV19	.	.	CASSITGDSPLHF	TGTGCCAGTAGTATAACGGGGGACTCACCCCTCCACTTT
TRBJ1-1	TRBV30	few	.	CAWSVVPVNTEAFF	TGTGCCTGGAGTGTGGTTCCCGTGAACACTGAAGCTTTCTTT
TRBJ2-7	TRBV27	.	TRBD1	CASSPNRGPPGEQYF	TGTGCCAGCAGTCCAAACAGGGGCCCTCCGGGCGAGCAGTACTTC
TRBJ2-7	TRBV7-3	.	.	CASSRQGRSYEQYF	TGTGCCAGCAGTAGGCAGGGTAGAAGCTACGAGCAGTACTTC
TRBJ2-5	TRBV19	.	.	CASSILAGTQYF	TGTGCCAGTAGTATACTAGCAGGGACCCAGTACTTC
TRBJ1-1	TRBV19	.	.	CASSTRNRGDTEAFF	TGTGCCAGTAGTACCAGAAACCGAGGGGACACTGAAGCTTTCTTT
TRBJ1-1	TRBV28	.	.	CASSPAGTLFRAFF	TGTGCCAGCAGTCCGGCCGGGACACTTTTCAGAGCTTTCTTT
TRBJ2-4	TRBV6-1	.	TRBD1	CASSEIGGQGRNIQYF	TGTGCCAGCAGTGAAATCGGGGGACAGGGGCGAAACATTCAGTACTTC
TRBJ2-1	TRBV27	.	TRBD1	CASSLWTGPYNEQFF	TGTGCCAGCAGTCTTTGGACAGGCCCCTACAATGAGCAGTTCTTC
TRBJ2-3	TRBV27	.	.	CASRGRLRDTQYF	TGTGCCAGCAGGGGCCGCCTGAGGGATACGCAGTATTTT
TRBJ1-2	TRBV2	.	.	CASSEAGLTHGYTF	TGTGCCAGCAGTGAAGCAGGCCTGACCCATGGCTACACCTTC
TRBJ1-5	TRBV19	.	.	CASSMWGGNQPQHF	TGTGCCAGTAGTATGTGGGGGGGCAATCAGCCCCAGCATTTT
TRBJ1-4	TRBV4-3	.	.	CASSQGSQARANEKLFF	TGCGCCAGCAGCCAAGGGTCTCAAGCCAGGGCCAATGAAAAACTGTTTTTT
TRBJ2-3	TRBV30	.	TRBD1	CAIQKGATDTQYF	TGTGCTATCCAAAAGGGGGCTACAGATACGCAGTATTTT
TRBJ2-3	TRBV11-2	once	.	CASSSRGARTDTQYF	TGTGCCAGCAGCTCCCGGGGTGCGCGCACAGATACGCAGTATTTT
TRBJ1-2	TRBV6-6	.	.	CASSSGYGYTF	TGTGCCAGCAGTTCGGGCTATGGCTACACCTTC
TRBJ2-3	TRBV6-6	.	.	CASSAQTDTQYF	TGTGCCAGCAGCGCGCAGACAGATACGCAGTATTTT
TRBJ2-5	TRBV5-4	.	.	CASSLGLAQETQYF	TGTGCCAGCAGCTTGGGGTTAGCACAAGAGACCCAGTACTTC
TRBJ2-3	TRBV5-3	.	.	CARSLAGPTDTQYF	TGTGCCAGAAGCTTGGCGGGACCGACAGATACGCAGTATTTT
TRBJ1-3	TRBV28	.	.	CASGLERRNTIYF	TGTGCCAGCGGGTTGGAAAGGAGAAACACCATATATTTT
TRBJ2-6	TRBV5-1	.	TRBD1	CASKGEGALGANVLTF	TGCGCCAGCAAGGGAGAGGGGGCGTTAGGGGCCAACGTCCTGACTTTC
TRBJ1-5	TRBV19	.	.	CASNDNQPQHF	TGTGCCAGTAATGACAATCAGCCCCAGCATTTT
TRBJ2-2	TRBV18	.	TRBD1	CASSSDRGQVTGELFF	TGTGCCAGCTCATCAGACAGGGGGCAGGTCACCGGGGAGCTGTTTTTT
TRBJ1-1	TRBV11-2	.	.	CASSQGMRTEAFF	TGTGCCAGCAGCCAAGGGATGCGCACTGAAGCTTTCTTT
TRBJ1-1	TRBV28	.	.	CASMPPQNTEAFF	TGTGCCAGCATGCCACCTCAGAACACTGAAGCTTTCTTT
TRBJ2-7	TRBV6-5	once	.	CASSYSSRPFYEQYF	TGTGCCAGCAGTTACTCATCAAGGCCCTTCTACGAGCAGTACTTC
TRBJ2-1	TRBV7-9	.	.	CASSTTQIRGTAYNEQFF	TGTGCCAGCAGCACGACCCAGATACGGGGGACAGCCTACAATGAGCAGTTCTTC
TRBJ2-2	TRBV21-1	.	.	CASSTSKAGAITGELFF	TGTGCCAGCAGCACAAGCAAGGCGGGGGCCATCACCGGGGAGCTGTTTTTT
TRBJ2-5	TRBV5-5	.	.	CASHHGGYYQETQYF	TGTGCCAGCCATCACGGGGGCTACTACCAAGAGACCCAGTACTTC
TRBJ1-3	TRBV30	.	.	CAWSDSLNSGNTIYF	TGTGCCTGGAGTGACAGCTTGAACTCTGGAAACACCATATATTTT
TRBJ2-7	TRBV19	.	.	CASSIDRDREQYF	TGTGCCAGTAGTATAGATCGGGACCGCGAGCAGTACTTC
TRBJ2-7	TRBV7-2	.	.	CASSSGPAGEQYF	TGTGCCAGCAGCTCGGGACCCGCAGGGGAGCAGTACTTC
TRBJ2-5	TRBV19	.	.	CASRGSELGETQYF	TGTGCCAGTAGGGGCTCCGAATTAGGCGAGACCCAGTACTTC
TRBJ1-2	TRBV7-2	.	TRBD1	CASSLLTGPNYGYTF	TGTGCCAGCAGCTTATTGACAGGGCCGAACTATGGCTACACCTTC
TRBJ2-6	TRBV7-9	.	.	CASSLLGYGANVLTF	TGTGCCAGCAGCTTATTAGGGTATGGGGCCAACGTCCTGACTTTC
TRBJ1-6	TRBV11-2	.	TRBD1	CASSSPRQGNNSPLHF	TGTGCCAGCAGCTCCCCCCGACAGGGTAATAATTCACCCCTCCACTTT